This T cell receptor (beta chain) originates from a study of OX40 agonist ivuxolimab in advanced cancers. Study-level information: Patients took ivuxolimab, an agonistic anti-OX40 (CD134) antibody.

Study observations and caveats: On average, a greater number of expanded clones characterised CD8+ T cells relative to CD4+. In the 0.1 to 3.0 mg/kg range, CD4+ and CD8+ blood T cells had expanded clonally by week 6.

The protocol was immunoSEQ multiplex PCR, while the TCRdb copy is restricted to in-frame clones and leaves out a portion. The sample includes 65,000 to 90,000 clones, approximately 84% of them seen just once. This CDR3 spans 15 amino acids. V shed 5 bases, J shed 6 bases, and the junction held 12 bases outside the gene matches. CDR1 is ENHRY and CDR2 is SYGVKD in the germline V gene. Anyone with autoimmune disease history or systemic immunosuppression was excluded. Turning to this clone: The antigen remains undetermined.

This rearrangement joins TRBV10-3 to TRBJ1-1; 7 nucleotides match TRBD1. The clonotype comes from an adult with an advanced solid tumor such as melanoma, head and neck, liver or kidney cancer. This sample comprised CD4+ or CD8+ T cells sorted from blood, obtained in a trial of the OX40 agonist ivuxolimab. CDR3 DNA: TGTGCCATCAGTTTATTGGGAGAGGGGGCCTCTGAAGCTTTCTTT. This sequence encodes CAISLLGEGASEAFF.